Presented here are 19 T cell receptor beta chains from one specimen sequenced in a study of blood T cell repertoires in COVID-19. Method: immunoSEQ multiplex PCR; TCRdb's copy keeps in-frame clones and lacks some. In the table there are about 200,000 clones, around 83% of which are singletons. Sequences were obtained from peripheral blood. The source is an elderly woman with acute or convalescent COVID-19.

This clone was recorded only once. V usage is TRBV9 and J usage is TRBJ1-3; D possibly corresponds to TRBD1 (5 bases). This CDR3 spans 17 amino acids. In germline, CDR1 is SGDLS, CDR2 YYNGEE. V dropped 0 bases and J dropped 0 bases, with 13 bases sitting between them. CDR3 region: CASSVAQGPHSGNTIYF. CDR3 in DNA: TGTGCCAGCAGCGTAGCGCAGGGCCCCCACTCTGGAAACACCATATATTTT.

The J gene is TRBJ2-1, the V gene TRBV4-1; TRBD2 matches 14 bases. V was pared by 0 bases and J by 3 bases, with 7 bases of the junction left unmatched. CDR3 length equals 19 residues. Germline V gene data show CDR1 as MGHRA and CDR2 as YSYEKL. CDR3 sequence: CASSQEGVTSGRGYNEQFF. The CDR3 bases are TGCGCCAGCAGCCAAGAAGGAGTGACTAGCGGGAGGGGCTACAATGAGCAGTTCTTC.

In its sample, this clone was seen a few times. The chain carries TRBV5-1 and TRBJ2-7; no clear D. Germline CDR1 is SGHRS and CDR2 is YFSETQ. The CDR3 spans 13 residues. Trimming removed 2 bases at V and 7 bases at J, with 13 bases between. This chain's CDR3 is CASSFYPGWEQYF. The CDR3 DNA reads TGCGCCAGCAGCTTTTATCCCGGGTGGGAGCAGTACTTC.

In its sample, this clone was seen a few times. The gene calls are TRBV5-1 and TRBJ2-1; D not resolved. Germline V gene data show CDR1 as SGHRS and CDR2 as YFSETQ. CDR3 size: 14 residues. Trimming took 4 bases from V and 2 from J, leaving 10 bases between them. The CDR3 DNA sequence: TGCGCCAGCAGCGTATTAGCTACCTACAATGAGCAGTTCTTC. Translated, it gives CASSVLATYNEQFF.

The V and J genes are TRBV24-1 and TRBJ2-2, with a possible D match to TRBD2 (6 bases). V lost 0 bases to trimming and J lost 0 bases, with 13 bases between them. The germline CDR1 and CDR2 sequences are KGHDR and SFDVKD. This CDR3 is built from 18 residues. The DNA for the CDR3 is TGTGCCACCAGTGATTTGGAGGGGAGGACTGCGAACACCGGGGAGCTGTTTTTT. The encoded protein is CATSDLEGRTANTGELFF.

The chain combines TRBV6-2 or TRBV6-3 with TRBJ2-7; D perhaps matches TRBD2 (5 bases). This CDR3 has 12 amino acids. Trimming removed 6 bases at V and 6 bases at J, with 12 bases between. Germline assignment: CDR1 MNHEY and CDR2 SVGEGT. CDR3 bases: TGTGCCAGCAGCCCTTCGGGGTTCGAGCAGTACTTC. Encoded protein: CASSPSGFEQYF.

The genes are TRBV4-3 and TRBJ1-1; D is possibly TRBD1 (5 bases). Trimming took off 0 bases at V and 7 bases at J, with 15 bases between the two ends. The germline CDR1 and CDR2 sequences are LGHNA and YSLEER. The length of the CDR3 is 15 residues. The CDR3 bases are TGCGCCAGCAGCCAAGAATGGGGCTTTCTTAGTGAAGCTTTCTTT. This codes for CASSQEWGFLSEAFF.

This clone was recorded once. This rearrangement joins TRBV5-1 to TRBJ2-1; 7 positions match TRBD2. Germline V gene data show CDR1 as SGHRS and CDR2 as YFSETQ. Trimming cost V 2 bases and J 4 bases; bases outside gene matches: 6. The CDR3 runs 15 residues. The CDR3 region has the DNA TGCGCCAGCAGCTTTGGGGGAGGGGTTTACAATGAGCAGTTCTTC. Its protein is CASSFGGGVYNEQFF. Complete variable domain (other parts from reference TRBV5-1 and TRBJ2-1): KAGVTQTPRYLIKTRGQQVTLSCSPISGHRSVSWYQQTPGQGLQFLFEYFSETQRNKGNFPGRFSGRQFSNSRSEMNVSTLELGDSALYLCASSFGGGVYNEQFFGPGTRLTVL.

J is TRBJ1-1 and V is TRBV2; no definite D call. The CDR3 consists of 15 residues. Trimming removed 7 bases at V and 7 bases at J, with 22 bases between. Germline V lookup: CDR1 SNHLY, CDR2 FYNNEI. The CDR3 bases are TGTGCCAGCACCTCGGACGGGAAACAGCGCCGTGAAGCTTTCTTT. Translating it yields CASTSDGKQRREAFF.

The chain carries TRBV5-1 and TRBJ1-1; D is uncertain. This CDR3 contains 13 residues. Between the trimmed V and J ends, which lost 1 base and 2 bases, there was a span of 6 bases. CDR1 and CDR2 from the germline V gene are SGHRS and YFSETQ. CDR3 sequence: CASSLNTNTEAFF. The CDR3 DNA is TGCGCCAGCAGCTTGAACACAAACACTGAAGCTTTCTTT.

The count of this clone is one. CDR3 nucleotide sequence: TGCGCCAGCAGCTTGGTTCTGGGACTAAAAGAGACCCAGTACTTC. It translates to CASSLVLGLKETQYF. V and J are TRBV5-1 and TRBJ2-5; 7 positions agree with TRBD2. This CDR3 has 15 residues. Germline CDR1 is SGHRS and CDR2 is YFSETQ. V trimming: 0 bases; J trimming: 3 bases; junction bases outside the gene matches: 5.

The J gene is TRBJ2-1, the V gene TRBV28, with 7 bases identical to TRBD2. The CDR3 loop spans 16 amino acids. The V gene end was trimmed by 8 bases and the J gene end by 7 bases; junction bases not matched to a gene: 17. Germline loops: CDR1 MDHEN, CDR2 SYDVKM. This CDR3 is CASQEGPAGVGNEQFF. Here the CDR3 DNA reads TGTGCCAGCCAAGAAGGTCCGGCGGGAGTAGGTAATGAGCAGTTCTTC.

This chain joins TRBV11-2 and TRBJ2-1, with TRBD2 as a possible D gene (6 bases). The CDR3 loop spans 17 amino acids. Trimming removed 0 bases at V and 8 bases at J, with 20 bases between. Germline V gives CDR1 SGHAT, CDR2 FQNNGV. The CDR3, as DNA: TGTGCCAGCAGCTTAGATCCCAGTACCAGACTAGTCCATGAGCAGTTCTTC. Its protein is CASSLDPSTRLVHEQFF. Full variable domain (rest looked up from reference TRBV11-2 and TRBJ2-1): EAGVAQSPRYKIIEKRQSVAFWCNPISGHATLYWYQQILGQGPKLLIQFQNNGVVDDSQLPKDRFSAERLKGVDSTLKIQPAKLEDSAVYLCASSLDPSTRLVHEQFFGPGTRLTVL.

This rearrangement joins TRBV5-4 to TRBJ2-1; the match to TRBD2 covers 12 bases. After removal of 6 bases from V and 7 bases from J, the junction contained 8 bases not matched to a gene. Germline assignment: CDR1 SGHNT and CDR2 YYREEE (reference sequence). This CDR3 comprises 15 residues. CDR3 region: CASTPSGRVQNEQFF. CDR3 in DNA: TGTGCCAGCACCCCTAGCGGGAGGGTCCAGAATGAGCAGTTCTTC.

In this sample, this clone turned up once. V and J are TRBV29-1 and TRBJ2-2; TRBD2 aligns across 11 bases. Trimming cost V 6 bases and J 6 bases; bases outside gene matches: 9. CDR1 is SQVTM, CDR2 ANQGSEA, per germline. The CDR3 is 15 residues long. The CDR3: CSVQGSGRGAGELFF. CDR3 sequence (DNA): TGCAGCGTACAGGGTAGCGGGAGGGGCGCCGGGGAGCTGTTTTTT.

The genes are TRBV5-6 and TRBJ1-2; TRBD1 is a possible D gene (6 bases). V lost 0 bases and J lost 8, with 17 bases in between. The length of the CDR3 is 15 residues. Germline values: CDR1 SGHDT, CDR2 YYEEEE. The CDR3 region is CASSLGVAAGEGYTF. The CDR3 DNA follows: TGTGCCAGCAGCTTGGGAGTTGCGGCAGGGGAGGGCTACACCTTC. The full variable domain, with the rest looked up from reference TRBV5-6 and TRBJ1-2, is DAGVTQSPTHLIKTRGQQVTLRCSPKSGHDTVSWYQQALGQGPQFIFQYYEEEERQRGNFPDRFSGHQFPNYSSELNVNALLLGDSALYLCASSLGVAAGEGYTFGSGTRLTVV.

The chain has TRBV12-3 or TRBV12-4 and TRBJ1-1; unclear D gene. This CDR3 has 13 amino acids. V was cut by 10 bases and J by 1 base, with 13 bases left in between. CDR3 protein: CATEGRENTEAFF. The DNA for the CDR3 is TGTGCCACCGAAGGACGGGAGAACACTGAAGCTTTCTTT.

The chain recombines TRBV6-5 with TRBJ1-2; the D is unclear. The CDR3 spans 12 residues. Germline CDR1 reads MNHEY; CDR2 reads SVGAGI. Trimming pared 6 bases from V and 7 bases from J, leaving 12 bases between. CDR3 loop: CASRPRVAGYTF. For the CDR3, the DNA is TGTGCCAGCAGGCCCCGTGTAGCTGGCTACACCTTC.

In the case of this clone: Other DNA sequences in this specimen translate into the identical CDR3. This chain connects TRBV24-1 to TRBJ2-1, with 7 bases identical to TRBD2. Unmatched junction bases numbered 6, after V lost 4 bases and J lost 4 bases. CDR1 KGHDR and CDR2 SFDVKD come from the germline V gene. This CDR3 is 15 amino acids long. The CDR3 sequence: CATSDPSGRYNEQFF. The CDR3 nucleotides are TGTGCCACCAGTGACCCTAGCGGCCGTTACAATGAGCAGTTCTTC.